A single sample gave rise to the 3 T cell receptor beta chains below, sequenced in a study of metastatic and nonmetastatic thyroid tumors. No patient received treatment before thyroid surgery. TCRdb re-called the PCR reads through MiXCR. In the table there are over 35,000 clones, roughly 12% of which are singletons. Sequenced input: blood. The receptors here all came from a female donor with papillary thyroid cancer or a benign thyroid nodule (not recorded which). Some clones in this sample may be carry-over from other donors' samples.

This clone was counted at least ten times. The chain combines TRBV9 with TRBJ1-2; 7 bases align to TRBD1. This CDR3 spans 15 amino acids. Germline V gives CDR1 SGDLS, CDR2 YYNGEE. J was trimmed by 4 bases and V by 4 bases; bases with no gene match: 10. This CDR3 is CASSIAYRGGYGYTF. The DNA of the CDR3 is TGTGCCAGCAGCATAGCTTACAGGGGAGGCTATGGCTACACCTTC.

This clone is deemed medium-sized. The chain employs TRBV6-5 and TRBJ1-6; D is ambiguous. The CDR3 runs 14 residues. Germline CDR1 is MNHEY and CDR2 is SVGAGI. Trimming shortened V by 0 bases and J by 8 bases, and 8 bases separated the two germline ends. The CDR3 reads CASSYSRNYSPLHF. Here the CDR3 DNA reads TGTGCCAGCAGTTACTCGAGGAACTATTCACCCCTCCACTTT.

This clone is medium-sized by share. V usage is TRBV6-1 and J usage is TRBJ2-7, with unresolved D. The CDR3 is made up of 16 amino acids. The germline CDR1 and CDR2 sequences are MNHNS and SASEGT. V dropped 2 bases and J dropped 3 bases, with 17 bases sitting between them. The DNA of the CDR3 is TGTGCCAGCAGTGAATTCGTGAGGTACGGCGGCTACGAGCAGTACTTC. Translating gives CASSEFVRYGGYEQYF.